Here is one T cell receptor (beta chain) with its context. Its antigen is unknown. The data were taken from a study of shared clonotypes between healthy human individuals. The CDR3 has 13 residues. Trimming took 9 bases from V and 8 from J; bases not matched to a gene: 12. The germline CDR1 and CDR2 sequences are ENHRY and SYGVKD. Naivety among CD8 cells was defined by CD45RO negativity and positive CCR7 selection, thereby excluding terminally differentiated effector memory CD45RA+ cells. Study-level points and caveats: In this cohort, only blood was sampled, and tissue repertoires likely differ. Across subsets, estimated richness was generally greater for naive than for memory populations.

Generated by immunoSEQ multiplex PCR, the TCRdb table keeps only in-frame clones and is missing some. The sample records some 2,000,000 clones, approximately 94% being singletons. The source of this sequence is a young man in good health. The V gene is TRBV10-3, the J gene TRBJ1-2, with 7 bases aligning to TRBD1. Sample: naive CD8+ T cells sorted from blood. This CDR3 is CAMRGTESEGYTF. For the CDR3, the DNA is TGTGCCATGCGAGGGACAGAGAGTGAAGGCTACACCTTC.